One T cell receptor (beta chain) is described in this entry. Its target is not known. Each CDR3 protein gets one entry after TCRdb re-called the 5' RACE reads with MiXCR. This table holds around 250,000 distinct CDR3 sequences, around a tenth found once. This sample is drawn from a study of CD8 T cells in ankylosing spondylitis. Overall study results and limits: Reports say disease-linked clones showed up significantly more in matched ankylosing spondylitis synovial fluid. Blood of patients with ankylosing spondylitis appeared to be characterized by a TCR beta motif of seven or eight highly homologous variants.

The sequenced sample was blood, either unsorted or a sorted T cell fraction (not recorded which). This sequence originates from a male donor with ankylosing spondylitis or in good health (not recorded which).

The CDR3 spells CASSRPRDRGLVKNIQYF. CDR3 bases: TGCGCCAGCAGCCGTCCCCGGGACAGAGGACTAGTCAAAAACATTCAGTACTTC. The V call is TRBV5-1, the J call TRBJ2-4; D is possibly TRBD1 or TRBD2 (7 bases each). Germline assignment: CDR1 SGHRS and CDR2 YFSETQ. This CDR3 is 18 amino acids long. V was cut by 4 bases and J by 3 bases, with 23 bases left in between.